Below, 27 T cell receptor beta chains from the same sample are listed, as sequenced in a study of T cell responses to AZD1222 COVID-19 vaccine. TCRdb's copy holds only in-frame clones and misses some; the assay was immunoSEQ multiplex PCR. The sample holds approximately 200,000 clones, approximately 89% seen once. The source was peripheral blood, collected 28 days after the second AZD1222 dose. These receptors came from an adult who received the AZD1222 COVID-19 vaccine.

The chain combines TRBV7-3 with TRBJ2-2; 10 positions match TRBD2. J was trimmed by 4 bases and V by 3 bases; bases with no gene match: 5. CDR3 size: 16 residues. The V gene's germline CDR1 is SGHTA and CDR2 FQGTGA. CDR3 sequence: CASSLDSGRTTGELFF. CDR3 nucleotides: TGTGCCAGCAGCTTGGATAGCGGGAGGACCACCGGGGAGCTGTTTTTT.

The chain recombines TRBV18 with TRBJ2-7; the D is unclear. This CDR3 contains 16 residues. Germline CDR1 and CDR2: KGHSH and LQKENI. Trimming shortened V by 0 bases and J by 1 base, and 13 bases separated the two germline ends. CDR3 in DNA: TGTGCCAGCTCACCACCGGAAAGGGATCGATCCTACGAGCAGTACTTC. As protein: CASSPPERDRSYEQYF.

The V and J genes are TRBV11-1 and TRBJ1-5; unclear D gene. Trimming stripped 6 bases from V and 2 bases from J, with 8 bases between. There are 13 residues in the CDR3. In germline, CDR1 is SGHAT, CDR2 FQDESV (reference sequence). The CDR3 loop reads CASSKSGNQPQHF. The CDR3 DNA reads TGTGCCAGCAGTAAGAGCGGCAATCAGCCCCAGCATTTT.

As regards this clone: Relative to the germline gene, one junction end is altered; a read error may explain this. This chain uses TRBV7-7 with TRBJ2-1, with D perhaps TRBD2 (6 bases). CDR3 size: 18 residues. The germline gives CDR1 SSHAT, CDR2 FNYEAQ (reference sequence). CDR3 sequence: CASSLAPGAVSSYNEQFF. CDR3 in DNA: TGTGCTAGCAGCTTAGCGCCGGGAGCGGTCAGCTCCTACAATGAGCAGTTCTTC.

The chain uses TRBV27 and TRBJ2-7; perhaps TRBD1 as D (6 bases). This CDR3 contains 14 residues. The germline CDR1 and CDR2 sequences are MNHEY and SMNVEV (reference sequence). The V end was cut by 5 bases, the J end by 4 bases, with 15 bases between. This chain's CDR3 is CASSTPGVPYEQYF. The CDR3 DNA reads as TGTGCCAGCAGTACGCCAGGGGTCCCATACGAGCAGTACTTC.

The CDR3 DNA sequence: TGTGCCAGTAGTATAGCCCCCGGGAATTCCTACAATGAGCAGTTCTTC. Its translation: CASSIAPGNSYNEQFF. The V call is TRBV19, the J call TRBJ2-1, with D perhaps TRBD2 (5 bases). Germline CDR1 and CDR2: LNHDA and SQIVND (reference sequence). Deletions cut 1 base from V and 1 base from J, with 11 bases between. The CDR3 runs to 16 residues. The variable domain in full, with the rest retrieved from reference TRBV19 and TRBJ2-1, is DGGITQSPKYLFRKEGQNVTLSCEQNLNHDAMYWYRQDPGQGLRLIYYSQIVNDFQKGDIAEGYSVSREKKESFPLTVTSAQKNPTAFYLCASSIAPGNSYNEQFFGPGTRLTVL.

The V and J genes are TRBV27 and TRBJ1-1; perhaps TRBD1 as D (5 bases). Trimming shortened V by 6 bases and J by 4 bases, and 9 bases separated the two germline ends. Germline V gene sequence: CDR1 MNHEY, CDR2 SMNVEV (reference sequence). The CDR3 has 12 residues. CDR3 region: CASRGGFTEAFF. CDR3 nucleotides: TGTGCCAGCAGGGGGGGATTCACTGAAGCTTTCTTT.

CDR3 sequence: CASGGFANEQFF. CDR3 nucleotides: TGTGCCAGCGGCGGCTTTGCTAATGAGCAGTTCTTC. This chain links TRBV6-5 with TRBJ2-1, with unresolved D. Per the germline V gene, CDR1 is MNHEY and CDR2 is SVGAGI. This CDR3 contains 12 residues. The ends were cut back, 8 bases at V and 7 bases at J, with 12 bases in the middle.

V is TRBV19 and J is TRBJ2-1; 9 bases are shared with TRBD2. Per the germline V gene, CDR1 is LNHDA and CDR2 is SQIVND (reference sequence). This CDR3 has 19 residues. Trimming at V came to 1 base and at J to 7 bases, leaving 17 bases not matched to a gene. The CDR3 bases are TGTGCCAGTAGTATAGTTCGTCCCCTAGCGGGACGAAAAAGGAATGAGCAGTTCTTC. This translates into CASSIVRPLAGRKRNEQFF.

This chain links TRBV28 with TRBJ2-1, with 8 positions matching TRBD2. CDR1 and CDR2 (germline): MDHEN, SYDVKM. The junction had 10 bases not matched to a gene; V was cut back by 5 bases and J by 4 bases. There are 16 residues in the CDR3. CDR3 nucleotide sequence: TGTGCCAGCAGTGGATCCGGACTAGCTTTATACAATGAGCAGTTCTTC. The encoded protein is CASSGSGLALYNEQFF.

V gene TRBV27 combines with J gene TRBJ2-3; 13 positions match TRBD2. Germline CDR1 is MNHEY and CDR2 is SMNVEV (reference sequence). Germline trimming cut 3 bases from V and 5 bases from J; bases unmatched to any gene: 5. This CDR3 has 16 amino acids. The CDR3 region is CASSFGLAGEGDTQYF. CDR3 DNA sequence: TGTGCCAGCAGTTTCGGACTAGCGGGAGAGGGAGATACGCAGTATTTT.

V usage is TRBV7-6 and J usage is TRBJ1-1, with 9 bases fitting TRBD1. V dropped 6 bases and J dropped 1; count of bases not matched to a gene: 6. The CDR3 consists of 15 residues. Germline V gene lookup returns CDR1 SGHVS and CDR2 FNYEAQ. CDR3 DNA sequence: TGTGCCAGCAGTTCTCGACAGGGGGGGAACACTGAAGCTTTCTTT. This translates into CASSSRQGGNTEAFF.

This clone was counted a few times. CDR3: CAISESMEQFF. The CDR3 DNA is TGTGCCATCAGTGAGTCCATGGAGCAGTTCTTC. This chain links TRBV10-3 with TRBJ2-1; the D is unclear. V gave up 0 bases and J gave up 10 bases, with 4 bases separating them. The germline V gene has CDR1 ENHRY and CDR2 SYGVKD. The CDR3 spans 11 residues.

The rearrangement uses TRBV6-2 or TRBV6-3 and TRBJ2-3; 13 nucleotides align to TRBD2. This CDR3 is 16 amino acids long. V was clipped by 4 bases and J by 3 bases; unmatched bases: 4. Germline CDR1 reads MNHEY; CDR2 reads SVGEGT. This chain's CDR3 is CASSWTSGSGTDTQYF. The CDR3 bases are TGTGCCAGCAGTTGGACTAGCGGGAGCGGGACAGATACGCAGTATTTT.

J is TRBJ2-2 and V is TRBV2, with D maybe TRBD2 (5 bases). V was shortened by 6 bases and J by 0 bases, with 11 bases between the two germline ends. The CDR3 is 15 amino acids. Germline lookup yields CDR1 SNHLY and CDR2 FYNNEI. CDR3 region: CASRGSASNTGELFF. CDR3 sequence (DNA): TGTGCCAGCAGGGGTAGCGCCTCGAACACCGGGGAGCTGTTTTTT.

The chain uses TRBV19 and TRBJ1-2, with 9 bases aligning to TRBD1. CDR1 and CDR2 from the germline V gene are LNHDA and SQIVND (reference sequence). The CDR3 runs 15 residues. J was trimmed by 6 bases and V by 5 bases; bases with no gene match: 10. The CDR3 DNA reads as TGTGCCAGTAGTCTTCGACCGGGACAGGGTCATGGCTACACCTTC. This translates into CASSLRPGQGHGYTF. Full variable domain (rest looked up from reference TRBV19 and TRBJ1-2): DGGITQSPKYLFRKEGQNVTLSCEQNLNHDAMYWYRQDPGQGLRLIYYSQIVNDFQKGDIAEGYSVSREKKESFPLTVTSAQKNPTAFYLCASSLRPGQGHGYTFGSGTRLTVV.

The V gene is TRBV28, the J gene TRBJ2-7, with D possibly TRBD2 on 6 matching bases. The CDR3 length is 15 residues. Germline V lookup: CDR1 MDHEN, CDR2 SYDVKM. V was clipped by 7 bases and J by 0 bases, with 16 bases between them. The chain's CDR3 is CASIKAGLSSYEQYF. CDR3 DNA sequence: TGTGCCAGCATAAAGGCGGGACTTAGCTCCTACGAGCAGTACTTC.

The chain couples TRBV5-1 to TRBJ2-7; D may correspond to TRBD1 or TRBD2 (5 bases each). Looked up from germline, CDR1 is SGHRS and CDR2 is YFSETQ. The CDR3 is made up of 13 amino acids. Trimming took 4 bases from V and 3 from J, leaving 11 bases between them. The CDR3 coding sequence is TGCGCCAGCAGCATGGGACGGAGCTACGAGCAGTACTTC. This encodes CASSMGRSYEQYF. The full variable domain, rest sourced from reference TRBV5-1 and TRBJ2-7, is KAGVTQTPRYLIKTRGQQVTLSCSPISGHRSVSWYQQTPGQGLQFLFEYFSETQRNKGNFPGRFSGRQFSNSRSEMNVSTLELGDSALYLCASSMGRSYEQYFGPGTRLTVT.

The chain carries TRBV28 and TRBJ1-5, with TRBD1 as a possible D gene (6 bases). The length of the CDR3 is 15 residues. Trimming removed 4 bases from V and 6 bases from J, with 16 bases in between. Per the germline V gene, CDR1 is MDHEN and CDR2 is SYDVKM. The CDR3 spells CASSSPEGDTQPQHF. In DNA form, the CDR3 reads TGTGCCAGCAGTTCCCCCGAGGGGGATACTCAGCCCCAGCATTTT.

J is TRBJ2-2 and V is TRBV7-2; possible D gene TRBD1, 6 bases. V was shortened by 5 bases and J by 7 bases, with 14 bases between the two germline ends. Germline CDR1 SGHTA, CDR2 FQGNSA. The CDR3 sequence is 14 residues long. The CDR3 DNA is TGTGCCAGCAGCCTCAGGGGCAGCGGCGGGGAGCTGTTTTTT. Protein sequence: CASSLRGSGGELFF.

The chain uses TRBV28 and TRBJ2-3, with a tentative D call TRBD2 (6 bases). CDR1 MDHEN and CDR2 SYDVKM come from the germline V gene. This CDR3 spans 14 amino acids. Between the trimmed V and J ends, which lost 2 bases and 1 base, there was a span of 7 bases. In DNA form, the CDR3 reads TGTGCCAGCAGTTTAGGAGGGGGCACAGATACGCAGTATTTT. Its protein is CASSLGGGTDTQYF. The variable domain in full, with the rest retrieved from reference TRBV28 and TRBJ2-3, is DVKVTQSSRYLVKRTGEKVFLECVQDMDHENMFWYRQDPGLGLRLIYFSYDVKMKEKGDIPEGYSVSREKKERFSLILESASTNQTSMYLCASSLGGGTDTQYFGPGTRLTVL.

The V and J genes are TRBV7-3 and TRBJ2-5; 9 nucleotides align to TRBD1. The trim removed 5 bases at V and 2 bases at J, leaving 6 bases unmatched. This CDR3 is 15 amino acids long. Germline CDR1 is SGHTA and CDR2 is FQGTGA. The CDR3 loop reads CASSPHRGRQETQYF. The CDR3 DNA sequence: TGTGCCAGCAGCCCCCACAGGGGGCGGCAAGAGACCCAGTACTTC. Based on the CDR3 plus reference TRBV7-3 and TRBJ2-5, the full variable domain is GAGVSQTPSNKVTEKGKYVELRCDPISGHTALYWYRQSLGQGPEFLIYFQGTGAADDSGLPNDRFFAVRPEGSVSTLKIQRTERGDSAVYLCASSPHRGRQETQYFGPGTRLLVL.

The rearrangement links TRBV28 to TRBJ1-1, with TRBD1 matching over 7 bases. This CDR3 is 16 amino acids long. The trim removed 2 bases at V and 7 bases at J, leaving 13 bases unmatched. Germline CDR1 reads MDHEN; CDR2 reads SYDVKM. This CDR3 is CASSLNVLGAGGEAFF. CDR3 bases: TGTGCCAGCAGTTTAAATGTACTTGGTGCAGGGGGTGAAGCTTTCTTT.

V gene TRBV7-9 combines with J gene TRBJ2-7, with 8 bases lining up with TRBD1. The V segment lost 6 bases and the J segment 2 bases; nucleotides outside the gene matches: 3. The CDR3 spans 13 residues. Germline-derived CDR1 and CDR2 are SEHNR and FQNEAQ (reference sequence). CDR3 sequence: CASSRQGPYEQYF. CDR3 bases: TGTGCCAGCAGTCGACAGGGGCCCTACGAGCAGTACTTC.

This clone was recorded once. This chain uses TRBV10-3 with TRBJ2-7, with 8 bases matching TRBD1. CDR1 and CDR2 from the germline V gene are ENHRY and SYGVKD. V was clipped by 6 bases and J by 5 bases; unmatched bases: 6. The length of the CDR3 is 13 residues. This CDR3 is CAISPNRGDEQYF. DNA for the CDR3: TGTGCCATCAGCCCGAACAGGGGGGACGAGCAGTACTTC.

The chain has TRBV9 and TRBJ2-1; 9 bases match TRBD2. Germline-derived CDR1 and CDR2 are SGDLS and YYNGEE. Trimming removed 0 bases from V and 7 bases from J; junction bases left unmatched: 2. This CDR3 is built from 14 residues. In DNA, the CDR3 is TGTGCCAGCAGCGTAGCTGGACTAGCGAATGAGCAGTTCTTC. It codes for CASSVAGLANEQFF.

The rearrangement links TRBV9 to TRBJ1-2; maybe TRBD1 (5 bases). V dropped 0 bases and J dropped 13 bases, with 10 bases sitting between them. This CDR3 region has 11 residues. The germline CDR1 and CDR2 sequences are SGDLS and YYNGEE. The CDR3 sequence is CASSVGDDCTF. CDR3 in DNA: TGTGCCAGCAGCGTAGGGGACGACTGCACCTTC.